This T cell receptor beta chain derives from a study of control samples from healthy donors and cancer patients. Produced via immunoSEQ multiplex PCR; TCRdb's table is partial and in-frame only. The sample contains around 250,000 clones, over 75% of which appear only once. Worth noting for this clone: Sequence at one end of the junction differs from germline and may be a read error.

The germline V gene has CDR1 PRHDT and CDR2 FYEKMQ (reference sequence). CDR3 length: 15 amino acids. The rearrangement links TRBV13 to TRBJ1-3; tentative D call: TRBD1 (6 bases). Input material: PBMCs. This TCR came from a woman aged 55-70 years with lung cancer. The CDR3 DNA follows: TGTGCCAGCAGTTTAGGAAAGGGGGACGGAAACACCATATATTTT. It translates to CASSLGKGDGNTIYF.